A single sample is the source of the 15 T cell receptor beta chains below, sequenced in a study of cytomegalovirus exposure and HLA in healthy donors. The assay was immunoSEQ multiplex PCR, and TCRdb's table has in-frame clones only and misses some. The sample carries about 260,000 clones, around 91% recorded once. Material for sequencing was PBMCs. The origin of the receptors is a woman in her twenties or thirties in good health and CMV-seronegative.

The rearrangement links TRBV9 to TRBJ2-3; D might be TRBD1 (6 bases). The CDR3 extends over 13 amino acids. Germline CDR1 SGDLS, CDR2 YYNGEE. Trimming left V 4 bases short and J 5 bases short, with 11 bases between. In DNA, the CDR3 is TGTGCCAGCAGCTCACAGGGTTTAGATACGCAGTATTTT. Amino acids: CASSSQGLDTQYF.

The rearrangement links TRBV27 to TRBJ2-7, with D maybe TRBD1 (7 bases). The CDR3 contains 15 residues. Trimming shortened V by 8 bases and J by 3 bases, and 20 bases separated the two germline ends. Germline V gene lookup returns CDR1 MNHEY and CDR2 SMNVEV (reference sequence). The CDR3 here is CASHDSGGNRYEQYF. The CDR3 nucleotides read TGTGCCAGCCATGACTCAGGGGGGAATCGCTACGAGCAGTACTTC.

This sequence joins TRBV2 and TRBJ2-3; no clear D. The germline gives CDR1 SNHLY, CDR2 FYNNEI. The CDR3 spans 16 residues. Trimming took off 5 bases at V and 3 bases at J, with 18 bases between the two ends. The CDR3: CASSYGPVWVTDTQYF. In DNA, the CDR3 is TGTGCCAGCAGTTATGGACCGGTCTGGGTAACAGATACGCAGTATTTT.

The chain joins TRBV9 to TRBJ2-1; D is perhaps TRBD2 (5 bases). The V end lost 6 bases, the J end lost 5 bases, and 15 bases lay between the germline ends. CDR3 length equals 14 residues. The V gene's germline CDR1 is SGDLS and CDR2 YYNGEE. The CDR3 DNA is TGTGCCAGCACCCCGGGATTCGCCCACAATGAGCAGTTCTTC. This codes for CASTPGFAHNEQFF.

The J gene is TRBJ1-3, the V gene TRBV29-1, with 7 bases matching TRBD1. Per the germline V gene, CDR1 is SQVTM and CDR2 is ANQGSEA. V was pared by 3 bases and J by 0 bases, with 8 bases of the junction left unmatched. The CDR3 is 16 amino acids. This CDR3 is CSVDLSQGVSGNTIYF. The CDR3 DNA reads TGCAGCGTTGACCTTTCTCAGGGGGTCTCTGGAAACACCATATATTTT. The full variable domain, with the rest looked up from reference TRBV29-1 and TRBJ1-3, is SAVISQKPSRDICQRGTSLTIQCQVDSQVTMMFWYRQQPGQSLTLIATANQGSEATYESGFVIDKFPISRPNLTFSTLTVSNMSPEDSSIYLCSVDLSQGVSGNTIYFGEGSWLTVV.

V and J are TRBV5-8 and TRBJ2-1, with 9 bases matching TRBD2. V was clipped by 5 bases and J by 7 bases; unmatched bases: 7. CDR3 length equals 14 residues. From germline, CDR1 is SGHTS and CDR2 YDEGEE. CDR3 in DNA: TGTGCCAGCAGGGCCTGGCGGGAGGGGAATGAGCAGTTCTTC. This codes for CASRAWREGNEQFF.

The genes are TRBV28 and TRBJ2-7; 7 bases line up with TRBD2. The germline gives CDR1 MDHEN, CDR2 SYDVKM. This CDR3 spans 13 amino acids. V lost 5 bases and J lost 5; bases outside the gene matches: 6. The CDR3 coding sequence is TGTGCCAGCAGTGCGACGGGAGGAGACGAGCAGTACTTC. It codes for CASSATGGDEQYF.

This chain joins TRBV7-2 and TRBJ2-7; D not resolved. Germline-derived CDR1 and CDR2 are SGHTA and FQGNSA. V was pared by 5 bases and J by 7 bases, with 15 bases between. This CDR3 spans 13 amino acids. DNA for the CDR3: TGTGCCAGCAGCCCATCACGGGCCGGGGAGCAGTACTTC. Encoded protein: CASSPSRAGEQYF. Full variable domain (rest looked up from reference TRBV7-2 and TRBJ2-7): GAGVSQSPSNKVTEKGKDVELRCDPISGHTALYWYRQSLGQGLEFLIYFQGNSAPDKSGLPSDRFSAERTGGSVSTLTIQRTQQEDSAVYLCASSPSRAGEQYFGPGTRLTVT.

V usage is TRBV28 and J usage is TRBJ2-7; D remains ambiguous. The V gene lost 6 bases and the J gene lost 5 bases, with 17 bases spanning the gap. This CDR3 spans 14 amino acids. Germline V CDR1 and CDR2: MDHEN, SYDVKM. Here the CDR3 reads CASSRTPPLDEQYF. In nucleotides, the CDR3 is TGTGCCAGCAGCCGGACCCCGCCGCTTGACGAGCAGTACTTC.

This sequence joins TRBV5-1 and TRBJ2-7; D ambiguous. The CDR3 has 14 amino acids. Per the germline V gene, CDR1 is SGHRS and CDR2 is YFSETQ. V was pared by 0 bases and J by 0 bases, with 7 bases between. The DNA of the CDR3 is TGCGCCAGCAGCTTGGGGCTGAGCTCCTACGAGCAGTACTTC. This translates into CASSLGLSSYEQYF. Looking up the rest from reference TRBV5-1 and TRBJ2-7 gives the full variable domain: KAGVTQTPRYLIKTRGQQVTLSCSPISGHRSVSWYQQTPGQGLQFLFEYFSETQRNKGNFPGRFSGRQFSNSRSEMNVSTLELGDSALYLCASSLGLSSYEQYFGPGTRLTVT.

The chain joins TRBV13 to TRBJ2-2, with D perhaps matching TRBD1 (6 bases). V lost 4 bases to trimming and J lost 1 base, with 22 bases between them. CDR1 and CDR2 from the germline V gene are PRHDT and FYEKMQ (reference sequence). The CDR3 spans 19 residues. The CDR3 loop reads CASSSEGGFTGRNTGELFF. Here the CDR3 DNA reads TGTGCCAGCAGCTCCGAAGGGGGTTTCACGGGGAGGAACACCGGGGAGCTGTTTTTT.

The table lists this clone with a count of one. The chain combines TRBV9 with TRBJ2-1; TRBD2 agrees at 11 bases. The J segment lost 8 bases and the V segment lost 3 bases, leaving 7 bases of the junction unmatched. This CDR3 has 15 amino acids. Germline loops: CDR1 SGDLS, CDR2 YYNGEE. The CDR3 region is CASSDRTSGLDEQFF. As DNA, the CDR3 is TGTGCCAGCAGCGATCGGACTAGCGGGTTAGATGAGCAGTTCTTC.

For the CDR3, the DNA is TGTGCCAGCAGGCCAGTTAGACCCTACGAGCAGTACTTC. Amino acid sequence: CASRPVRPYEQYF. This chain connects TRBV28 to TRBJ2-7; D unresolved. The germline V gene has CDR1 MDHEN and CDR2 SYDVKM. The CDR3 contains 13 residues. Deletions cut 6 bases from V and 2 bases from J, with 11 bases between.

This chain connects TRBV10-3 to TRBJ2-7; 8 bases line up with TRBD1. Germline V lookup: CDR1 ENHRY, CDR2 SYGVKD. This CDR3 spans 13 amino acids. Trimming took 10 bases from V and 6 from J; bases not matched to a gene: 11. CDR3 DNA: TGTGCCACCTGCCCTAGACAGGGGTGCGAGCAGTACTTC. Protein product: CATCPRQGCEQYF.

The chain employs TRBV7-9 and TRBJ1-2; 8 bases map to TRBD1. CDR3 size: 13 residues. Unmatched junction bases numbered 5, after V lost 5 bases and J lost 6 bases. Germline V CDR1 and CDR2: SEHNR, FQNEAQ (reference sequence). The CDR3 DNA reads as TGTGCCAGCAGCCCGCAGACAGGGGATGGCTACACCTTC. Amino acids: CASSPQTGDGYTF.